The T cell receptor (beta chain) described here comes from a study of CD8 T cells in Susac syndrome. Roughly 0.5 to 1 ug RNA was reverse transcribed with random hexamers. TCRdb processed the immunoSEQ multiplex PCR reads anew with MiXCR; each CDR3 protein has one entry. This sample carries fewer than 300,000 distinct CDR3 sequences, about 88% of them seen once, and the ten largest clones take 0.11%. V lost 6 bases and J 9 bases, leaving 9 bases between the germline ends. Germline CDR1 and CDR2: SQVTM and ANQGSEA. The CDR3 is made up of 10 amino acids. This clonotype was recorded only once. Source material: CD8+ T cells from PBMCs. The rearrangement uses TRBV29-1 and TRBJ2-1, with D possibly being TRBD2 (6 bases). The receptor was derived from a human donor with multiple sclerosis. Here the CDR3 DNA reads TGCAGCGTCATCGGGGGTGAGCAGTTCTTC. Translating it yields CSVIGGEQFF.